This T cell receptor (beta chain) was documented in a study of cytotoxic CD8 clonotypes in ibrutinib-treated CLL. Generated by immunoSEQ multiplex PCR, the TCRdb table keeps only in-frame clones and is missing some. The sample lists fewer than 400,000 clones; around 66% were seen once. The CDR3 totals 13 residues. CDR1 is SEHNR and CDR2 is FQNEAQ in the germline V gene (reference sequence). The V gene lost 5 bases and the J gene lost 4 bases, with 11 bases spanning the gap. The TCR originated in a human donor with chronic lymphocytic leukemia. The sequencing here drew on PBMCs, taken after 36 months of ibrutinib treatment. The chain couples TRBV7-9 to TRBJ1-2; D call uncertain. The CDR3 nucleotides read TGTGCCAGCAGCCAGATGCCGGGCTATGGCTACACCTTC. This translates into CASSQMPGYGYTF.